The source of this TCR beta chain is a study of EBV T-cell therapy then PD-1 blockade in nasopharyngeal carcinoma. The sample's treatment: AdE1-LMPpoly-expanded autologous EBV-specific T-cell therapy followed by anti-PD-1 nivolumab. Libraries were prepared by immunoSEQ multiplex PCR; TCRdb keeps only in-frame clonotypes and omits some of them. The sample consists of roughly 22,000 clones, under 90% of them appearing once. Notes on this clone: Antigen: not known.

Germline CDR1 MRHNA, CDR2 SNTAGT. Between the trimmed V and J ends, which lost 3 bases and 0 bases, there was a span of 13 bases. This CDR3 has 16 residues. The TCR sequence derives from a middle-aged man with nasopharyngeal carcinoma. This chain uses TRBV6-4 with TRBJ2-3; D may be TRBD2 (7 bases). The sample consisted of CD8+ T cells from blood, taken at day -245 from a patient whose treatment included autologous EBV-specific T cells and nivolumab. CDR3 nucleotides: TGTGCCAGCAGTGAGCAGAGGGGGGGTAGCACAGATACGCAGTATTTT. It translates to CASSEQRGGSTDTQYF.